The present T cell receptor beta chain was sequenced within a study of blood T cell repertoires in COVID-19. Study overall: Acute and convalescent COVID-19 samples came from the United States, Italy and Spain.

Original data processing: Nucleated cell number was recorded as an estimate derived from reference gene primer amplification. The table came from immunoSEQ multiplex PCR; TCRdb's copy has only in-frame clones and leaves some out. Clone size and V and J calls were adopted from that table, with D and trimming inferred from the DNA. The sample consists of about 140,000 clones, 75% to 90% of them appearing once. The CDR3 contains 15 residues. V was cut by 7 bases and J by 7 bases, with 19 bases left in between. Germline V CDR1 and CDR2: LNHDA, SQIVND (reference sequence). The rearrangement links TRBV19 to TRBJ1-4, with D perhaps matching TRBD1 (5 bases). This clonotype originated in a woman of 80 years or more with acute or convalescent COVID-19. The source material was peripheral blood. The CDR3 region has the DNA TGTGCCAGTAATCGGGCCTCGGGGGTAGGTGAAAAACTGTTTTTT. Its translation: CASNRASGVGEKLFF.